The rows below give T cell receptor beta chains drawn from one sample of a study of T cells after yellow fever vaccination. TCRdb analysed the 5' RACE reads with MiXCR anew, one entry per CDR3 protein. Among 230,000 or so distinct CDR3 sequences listed, 6% to 8% were seen once. Sample: CD4+ T cells sorted from PBMCs, taken on the day of the yellow fever booster vaccination. The receptors derive from a man aged 30-40 years who received the YFV17D yellow fever vaccine. Both conserved end residues are trimmed from each CDR3.

TRBV2	TRBJ2-7	ASNRGSDEQY
TRBV5-1	TRBJ2-7	ASRGAQRAAYEQY
TRBV7-2	TRBJ2-7	ASSSGLARPYEQY
TRBV3-1	TRBJ1-2	ASSPGPDYGYT
TRBV5-1	TRBJ1-1	ASRFEGQNTEAF
TRBV12-3/TRBV12-4	TRBJ2-3	ASTVTSGSTDTQY
TRBV2	TRBJ2-7	ASSKRETAYEQY
TRBV5-4	TRBJ2-2	ASSPGTHDGELF
TRBV30	TRBJ1-2	AWSVQGNGYT
TRBV20-1	TRBJ2-5	SAPSRLEQETQY
TRBV20-1	TRBJ2-1	SAKNRGPSEQF
TRBV5-4	TRBJ2-6	ASSLVTTGANVLT
TRBV7-2	TRBJ2-7	ASSLVSSGSGEQY
TRBV10-3	TRBJ2-5	AISWGGPGETQY
TRBV15	TRBJ2-3	ATSRDFWSSTLGDTQY
TRBV24-1	TRBJ2-1	ATSDSGTPYNEQF
TRBV5-4	TRBJ2-5	ASSLFYQETQY
TRBV10-3	TRBJ1-5	ATQLSGGQPQH
TRBV3-1	TRBJ2-1	ASSQFIVRQF
TRBV7-2	TRBJ2-7	ASSLAGGSSYEQY
TRBV6-2/TRBV6-3	TRBJ2-7	ASRNGAPAYEQY
TRBV9	TRBJ1-1	ASSVGGSSEAF
TRBV25-1	TRBJ1-4	ASSAFQANEKLF
TRBV12-3/TRBV12-4	TRBJ2-3	ASRDSGAADTQY
TRBV5-1	TRBJ1-1	ASSLPTGTGGTEAF
TRBV12-3/TRBV12-4	TRBJ1-2	ASSLGGTYY
TRBV5-1	TRBJ2-1	ASSLAGGNGEQF
TRBV20-1	TRBJ2-1	SAVLAVSYNEQF
TRBV14	TRBJ2-5	ASSQDSRTSGIQETQY
TRBV7-2	TRBJ2-4	ASSYGQGLGAKNIQY
TRBV11-2	TRBJ2-3	ASSLESGRPGGADTQY
TRBV27	TRBJ2-7	ASSLSGTSLYYEQY
TRBV7-2	TRBJ1-1	ASSLTEWLMNTEAF
TRBV20-1	TRBJ2-3	SATTGTGVSDTQY
TRBV20-1	TRBJ2-3	SARREGLSDTQY
TRBV5-6	TRBJ2-7	ASSTLTRSNEQY
TRBV6-5	TRBJ1-2	ASSYSLQKGYT
TRBV28	TRBJ2-2	ASSVAGVGTGELF
TRBV11-1	TRBJ2-6	ASSLALGTSLSGANVLT
TRBV20-1	TRBJ2-1	SAHLAGAYNEQF
TRBV5-1	TRBJ2-7	ASSRGTNKPPYEQY
TRBV5-1	TRBJ2-2	ASSLDSVYGELF
TRBV5-1	TRBJ2-1	TSRGGSGANEQF
TRBV6-5	TRBJ2-7	ASSYSTAAIVEQY
TRBV7-9	TRBJ1-6	ASSRRSFGDSPLH
TRBV19	TRBJ2-1	ASSIGQYNEQF
TRBV4-2	TRBJ2-7	ASSQGQGDYEQY
TRBV28	TRBJ2-1	ASSSRGHLNNEQF
TRBV11-2	TRBJ2-7	ASSFLDQARNEQY